This TCR beta chain was observed in a study of neurological immune-mediated disorders. Regarding the study as a whole: TCR clonal expansion peaked in HTLV-1-associated myelopathy patients and was lowest in multiple sclerosis patients.

There are 16 residues in the CDR3. The ends lost 3 bases at V and 1 base at J; junction bases unmatched: 7. Germline V gene lookup returns CDR1 SGDLS and CDR2 YYNGEE. This clonotype was observed at least ten times. As yet, its antigen is unknown. The cDNA was produced through 5'RACE with 10-nucleotide random UMIs. TCRdb re-derived calls from the 5' RACE reads in MiXCR, one entry per CDR3 protein. This sample has tens of thousands of distinct CDR3 sequences, with approximately 10% found just once. The chain employs TRBV9 and TRBJ1-1, with TRBD1 matching over 9 bases. Sequencing input: PBMCs. This TCR came from a man in his forties in good health. The CDR3 protein is CASSADRGTENTEAFF. As DNA, the CDR3 is TGTGCCAGCAGCGCTGACAGGGGGACGGAGAACACTGAAGCTTTCTTT.